This is a list of T cell receptor beta chains from one sample in a study of T cell repertoires in cytomegalovirus infection. No cognate antigen is known for these TCRs. TCRdb redid the calling of the reads with MiXCR, one entry per CDR3 protein. This table has roughly 150,000 distinct CDR3 sequences, roughly 22% appearing once. The sequenced sample was CD8+ T cells from cultured PBMCs, obtained from culture after CMV antigen stimulation. Receptor source: a human donor in good health (CMV status not recorded). Some clones in this sample may be carry-over from other donors' samples. Both conserved end residues are part of each CDR3. Clone size is given for some rows only: seen once, a few or many times, or a class if the clone is expanded.

clone size	J gene	V gene	CDR3 protein
NA	TRBJ2-7	TRBV5-6	CASTGQGMGEQYF
NA	TRBJ2-1	TRBV29-1	CSVEGEVGSSSYNEQFF
once	TRBJ1-2	TRBV6-6	CASQSSWTGTLYGYTF
NA	TRBJ1-6	TRBV6-6	CASSYSRESNSPLHF
NA	TRBJ2-7	TRBV9	CASSVAPGDEQYF
NA	TRBJ2-3	TRBV5-4	CASMTSGGSTDTQYF
few	TRBJ1-1	TRBV12-3/TRBV12-4	CASSHTGGGEGPEAFF
NA	TRBJ1-2	TRBV12-3/TRBV12-4	CASSLSGQKGGYTF
few	TRBJ1-1	TRBV7-6	CASSPEGPIANTEAFF
NA	TRBJ1-3	TRBV4-1	CASSQTDSSGNTIYF
NA	TRBJ2-1	TRBV7-6	CASSRGPIYNEQFF
few	TRBJ2-7	TRBV4-3	CASSQDRGTSEQYF
NA	TRBJ1-1	TRBV12-5	CASGLDLPSNTEAFF
few	TRBJ2-1	TRBV7-9	CASSIPAGAGVDNEQFF
NA	TRBJ1-2	TRBV12-3/TRBV12-4	CASREGGDYGYTF
few	TRBJ1-3	TRBV7-2	CASSLTVSGNTIYF
NA	TRBJ1-2	TRBV12-3/TRBV12-4	CASTLRAAGLYGYTF
NA	TRBJ2-7	TRBV7-6	CASSLEVTEAYEQYF
few	TRBJ2-7	TRBV7-2	CANSPWTPGTYEQYF
NA	TRBJ1-1	TRBV7-2	CASSLISGGWGEAFF
few	TRBJ2-3	TRBV27	CASSFRRGGTDTQYF
few	TRBJ1-2	TRBV7-8	CATPPRDVYGYTF